This entry lists 32 T cell receptor beta chains sequenced from one sample in a study of beta chain features in type 1 diabetes. Study results and caveats: For Type 1 diabetes patients, all four CD4+ subsets carried TCRB CDR3s that were moderately but significantly shorter.

The investigators reverse transcribed all of the isolated RNA, so they sequenced expressed TCRB transcripts. Method: immunoSEQ multiplex PCR; TCRdb's copy keeps in-frame clones and lacks some. This sample has about 700,000 clones, with around an eighth found just once. No antigen has been identified for these receptors. Sequences were obtained from naive CD4+ T cells from blood. The source of these receptors is a man younger than 30 with type 1 diabetes.

The rearrangement links TRBV5-1 to TRBJ2-2; tentative D call: TRBD1 (6 bases). Trimming cost V 4 bases and J 2 bases, with 12 bases left between them. Germline CDR1 reads SGHRS; CDR2 reads YFSETQ. The CDR3 totals 15 residues. The CDR3 coding sequence is TGCGCCAGCAGCCAAGACAGGTCAAACACCGGGGAGCTGTTTTTT. This gives the protein CASSQDRSNTGELFF.

This clone was seen a handful of times. The chain recombines TRBV29-1 with TRBJ1-2, with a tentative D call TRBD1 (5 bases). Trimming took off 1 base at V and 4 bases at J, with 7 bases between the two ends. This CDR3 is 12 amino acids long. The V gene's germline CDR1 is SQVTM and CDR2 ANQGSEA. CDR3 amino acids: CSVEGRVYGYTF. The CDR3 DNA reads TGCAGCGTTGAAGGCAGGGTCTATGGCTACACCTTC.

This clone was seen a few times. The chain links TRBV30 to TRBJ2-7; D call uncertain. There are 11 residues in the CDR3. Trimming removed 5 bases from V and 2 bases from J, with 7 bases in between. Germline V gives CDR1 GTSNPN, CDR2 SVGIG (reference sequence). As DNA, the CDR3 is TGTGCCTGGCAGCTAACCTACGAGCAGTACTTC. Translated, it gives CAWQLTYEQYF.

The rearrangement uses TRBV30 and TRBJ2-6, with D unclear. There are 14 residues in the CDR3. Germline CDR1 and CDR2: GTSNPN and SVGIG (reference sequence). The V and J ends lost 2 bases and 2 bases respectively, with 7 bases between them. The CDR3 protein is CAWSFLTGANVLTF. The CDR3 DNA reads as TGTGCCTGGAGTTTCTTGACTGGGGCCAACGTCCTGACTTTC.

This clone was picked up a small number of times. The chain employs TRBV6-5 and TRBJ1-4, with D maybe TRBD1 (5 bases). The V gene's germline CDR1 is MNHEY and CDR2 SVGAGI. V gave up 2 bases and J gave up 8 bases, with 9 bases separating them. This CDR3 region has 13 residues. The CDR3: CASSYGQPEKLFF. The CDR3 DNA is TGTGCCAGCAGTTACGGACAACCCGAAAAACTGTTTTTT.

V usage is TRBV7-9 and J usage is TRBJ1-3; D is unresolved. V was shortened by 3 bases and J by 0 bases, with 6 bases between the two germline ends. There are 14 residues in the CDR3. Germline V gene data show CDR1 as SEHNR and CDR2 as FQNEAQ (reference sequence). CDR3 nucleotides: TGTGCCAGCAGCTTGCAGGACTCTGGAAACACCATATATTTT. It translates to CASSLQDSGNTIYF.

The V and J genes are TRBV20-1 and TRBJ2-5, with D unresolved. The V and J ends lost 3 bases and 1 base respectively, with 3 bases between them. CDR1 is DFQATT, CDR2 SNEGSKA, per germline (reference sequence). This CDR3 spans 11 amino acids. The CDR3 DNA reads TGCAGTGCTAGCTTCCAAGAGACCCAGTACTTC. Amino acids: CSASFQETQYF.

The chain combines TRBV7-9 with TRBJ2-7; D is perhaps TRBD1 or TRBD2 (5 bases each). The CDR3 has 15 residues. Germline-derived CDR1 and CDR2 are SEHNR and FQNEAQ (reference sequence). Trimming cost V 3 bases and J 3 bases, with 15 bases left between them. CDR3 in DNA: TGTGCCAGCAGCTTCCAGAGGGGCATCGGCTACGAGCAGTACTTC. It is translated as CASSFQRGIGYEQYF.

This clone was picked up a small number of times. V is TRBV6-6 and J is TRBJ1-1; possibly TRBD1 for D (5 bases). The CDR3 totals 12 residues. V lost 10 bases, J lost 1 base, and 10 bases lay in between. The germline V gene encodes CDR1 MNHNY and CDR2 SVGAGI (reference sequence). Here the CDR3 reads CAITRENTEAFF. The CDR3 DNA is TGTGCCATCACCAGGGAGAACACTGAAGCTTTCTTT.

This clone has more than one count but fewer than ten. V gene TRBV29-1 combines with J gene TRBJ2-1, with D unresolved. V lost 4 bases to trimming and J lost 8 bases, with 3 bases between them. CDR3 length equals 9 residues. Germline V gives CDR1 SQVTM, CDR2 ANQGSEA. The CDR3 DNA reads as TGCAGCGTTGGATATGAGCAGTTCTTC. Translating it yields CSVGYEQFF.

This clone has only a few counts. CDR3 in amino acids: CSVDVQETQYF. The DNA for the CDR3 is TGCAGCGTAGACGTACAAGAGACCCAGTACTTC. The chain combines TRBV29-1 with TRBJ2-5; no reliable D call. CDR3 length: 11 residues. In germline, CDR1 is SQVTM, CDR2 ANQGSEA. Trimming left V 6 bases short and J 2 bases short, with 7 bases between.

This clone was counted a few times. The rearrangement joins TRBV7-8 to TRBJ2-3, with 10 bases aligning to TRBD1. Germline V gene sequence: CDR1 SGHVS, CDR2 FQNEAQ. CDR3 length: 18 residues. The ends lost 1 base at V and 3 bases at J; junction bases unmatched: 10. The CDR3 is CASSLVGWGQGRTDTQYF. Here the CDR3 DNA reads TGTGCCAGCAGCTTAGTAGGGTGGGGACAGGGGAGGACAGATACGCAGTATTTT.

The CDR3 loop reads CASSRDREGNSPLHF. In DNA, the CDR3 is TGTGCCAGCAGCCGGGACAGGGAAGGGAATTCACCCCTCCACTTT. This chain uses TRBV21-1 with TRBJ1-6; the DNA was not used to check the table's D call, TRBD1. TRBV21-1 is noted as a pseudogene. The CDR3 covers 15 residues.

The table lists this clone with a few counts. CDR3 sequence: CASSPNRGLNTEAFF. The CDR3 nucleotides read TGTGCCAGCAGCCCGAACAGGGGACTGAACACTGAAGCTTTCTTT. This sequence joins TRBV5-4 and TRBJ1-1; 7 nucleotides align to TRBD1. Germline CDR1 SGHNT, CDR2 YYREEE (reference sequence). This CDR3 comprises 15 residues. Unmatched junction bases numbered 6, after V lost 4 bases and J lost 0 bases.

This clone showed up just a few times. Different DNA sequences within this sample yield the same CDR3. The chain employs TRBV5-1 and TRBJ2-7; D gene uncertain. V lost 1 base and J lost 0, with 2 bases in between. The germline V gene encodes CDR1 SGHRS and CDR2 YFSETQ. The CDR3 is made up of 12 amino acids. The CDR3 DNA reads TGCGCCAGCAGCTTGAACTCCTACGAGCAGTACTTC. As protein: CASSLNSYEQYF. Full variable domain (outside the CDR3, taken from reference TRBV5-1 and TRBJ2-7): KAGVTQTPRYLIKTRGQQVTLSCSPISGHRSVSWYQQTPGQGLQFLFEYFSETQRNKGNFPGRFSGRQFSNSRSEMNVSTLELGDSALYLCASSLNSYEQYFGPGTRLTVT.

This chain connects TRBV9 to TRBJ1-6, with a possible D match to TRBD1 (5 bases). The CDR3 totals 15 residues. The V gene lost 0 bases and the J gene lost 10 bases, with 14 bases spanning the gap. Per germline, CDR1 SGDLS and CDR2 YYNGEE. The CDR3 DNA follows: TGTGCCAGCAGCGTAGATTCTTCAGGGACCTCACCCCTCCACTTT. It translates to CASSVDSSGTSPLHF.

The table lists this clone with a few counts. The V call is TRBV25-1, the J call TRBJ2-7; no clear D. CDR1 and CDR2 from the germline V gene are MGHDK and SYGVNS. Trimming took off 7 bases at V and 3 bases at J, with 7 bases between the two ends. CDR3 length: 11 residues. The CDR3 protein is CASMAVYEQYF. The CDR3 nucleotides are TGTGCCAGCATGGCCGTCTACGAGCAGTACTTC.

Only a few counts were recorded for this clone. This chain connects TRBV19 to TRBJ2-7; D unclear. CDR3 length: 13 amino acids. The ends were cut back, 7 bases at V and 0 bases at J, with 10 bases in the middle. CDR1 is LNHDA and CDR2 is SQIVND in the germline V gene (reference sequence). The CDR3 loop is CASTALGSYEQYF. Written as DNA, the CDR3 is TGTGCCAGTACCGCGTTGGGCTCCTACGAGCAGTACTTC.

V gene TRBV28 combines with J gene TRBJ1-6; unclear D gene. V lost 5 bases, J lost 0 bases, and 8 bases lay in between. Per the germline V gene, CDR1 is MDHEN and CDR2 is SYDVKM. The CDR3 extends over 15 amino acids. CDR3 coding DNA: TGTGCCAGCAGTCCCCCTAGCTCCTATAATTCACCCCTCCACTTT. Its translation: CASSPPSSYNSPLHF.

The V gene is TRBV6-5, the J gene TRBJ1-6, with no clear D. This CDR3 comprises 14 residues. The V gene's germline CDR1 is MNHEY and CDR2 SVGAGI. The V end lost 4 bases, the J end lost 8 bases, and 12 bases lay between the germline ends. The CDR3 nucleotides are TGTGCCAGCAGTTCCCCGAGGACGGATTCACCCCTCCACTTT. As protein: CASSSPRTDSPLHF.

In its sample, this clone was seen a few times. The V and J genes are TRBV29-1 and TRBJ1-5, with D hard to call. The V gene lost 4 bases and the J gene lost 6 bases, with 13 bases spanning the gap. Germline V gene data show CDR1 as SQVTM and CDR2 as ANQGSEA. The CDR3 is 13 residues long. CDR3 loop: CSVVGGKGQPQHF. The CDR3 DNA reads as TGCAGCGTTGTCGGCGGGAAGGGTCAGCCCCAGCATTTT.

The chain combines TRBV28 with TRBJ2-3; 9 bases align to TRBD1. CDR3 length equals 16 residues. Losses at the gene ends were 5 bases for V and 3 bases for J; bases not matched to a gene: 9. Germline loops: CDR1 MDHEN, CDR2 SYDVKM. The chain's CDR3 is CASSGWTGALTDTQYF. CDR3 DNA: TGTGCCAGCAGTGGATGGACAGGGGCTTTGACAGATACGCAGTATTTT.

This clone was detected only once. The rearrangement links TRBV11-3 to TRBJ2-1; 14 positions agree with TRBD2. V was pared by 6 bases and J by 15 bases, with 10 bases of the junction left unmatched. This CDR3 contains 14 residues. Germline V gene sequence: CDR1 SGHNT, CDR2 YENEEA. The CDR3: CASSGTSGGMKGFF. CDR3 coding DNA: TGTGCCAGCAGTGGGACTAGCGGGGGCATGAAGGGGTTCTTC.

This clone was detected only a few times. The J gene is TRBJ1-2, the V gene TRBV30; tentatively, D is TRBD1 (6 bases). The CDR3 has 13 residues. Trimming took 4 bases from V and 3 from J, leaving 12 bases between them. Per germline, CDR1 GTSNPN and CDR2 SVGIG (reference sequence). Here the CDR3 DNA reads TGTGCCTGGATTGGGGGCAAGGACTATGGCTACACCTTC. Its protein is CAWIGGKDYGYTF.

The rearrangement joins TRBV7-8 to TRBJ2-3; D not resolved. From germline, CDR1 is SGHVS and CDR2 FQNEAQ. The CDR3 is 13 amino acids. The V end was cut by 2 bases, the J end by 3 bases, with 6 bases between. DNA for the CDR3: TGTGCCAGCAGCTTATTAAGAACAGATACGCAGTATTTT. This encodes CASSLLRTDTQYF.

This clone has only a few counts. CDR3 in amino acids: CASSFKGADQPQHF. The CDR3, as DNA: TGTGCCAGCAGCTTTAAAGGGGCAGATCAGCCCCAGCATTTT. The gene calls are TRBV7-8 and TRBJ1-5, with D possibly being TRBD1 (5 bases). The CDR3 sequence is 14 residues long. Trimming left V 3 bases short and J 5 bases short, with 11 bases between. The germline gives CDR1 SGHVS, CDR2 FQNEAQ. Drawing the rest from reference TRBV7-8 and TRBJ1-5, the complete variable domain is GAGVSQSPRYKVAKRGQDVALRCDPISGHVSLFWYQQALGQGPEFLTYFQNEAQLDKSGLPSDRFFAERPEGSVSTLKIQRTQQEDSAVYLCASSFKGADQPQHFGDGTRLSIL.

This clone has only a few counts. The rearrangement uses TRBV6-5 and TRBJ1-2; weak D call: TRBD1 (5 bases). Trimming removed 2 bases at V and 0 bases at J, with 10 bases between. The CDR3 loop spans 15 amino acids. Looked up from germline, CDR1 is MNHEY and CDR2 is SVGAGI. The CDR3 coding sequence is TGTGCCAGCAGTTACGGCAGGGCAGCTAACTATGGCTACACCTTC. Translated: CASSYGRAANYGYTF.

This clone was found a few times. V usage is TRBV19 and J usage is TRBJ2-7; weak D call: TRBD1 (6 bases). This CDR3 comprises 15 residues. The V and J ends lost 3 bases and 1 base respectively, with 13 bases between them. The germline V gene encodes CDR1 LNHDA and CDR2 SQIVND (reference sequence). CDR3 nucleotides: TGTGCCAGTAGTATCTTGGACAGTGGTTCCTACGAGCAGTACTTC. Encoded protein: CASSILDSGSYEQYF.

The rearrangement links TRBV6-1 to TRBJ2-3, with D perhaps TRBD1 (5 bases). CDR3 length equals 12 residues. The germline V and J ends were trimmed by 6 bases and 5 bases, with 9 bases remaining between them. Germline V lookup: CDR1 MNHNS, CDR2 SASEGT. CDR3 in DNA: TGTGCCAGCAGCCGACAGAGAGATACGCAGTATTTT. Translated: CASSRQRDTQYF.

This clone was counted a few times. The genes are TRBV15 and TRBJ2-1; the match to TRBD2 covers 9 bases. Germline-derived CDR1 and CDR2 are LNHNV and YYDKDF (reference sequence). Losses at the gene ends were 5 bases for V and 9 bases for J; bases not matched to a gene: 5. The CDR3 has 13 residues. CDR3 sequence (DNA): TGTGCCACCAGCCCCCGAGCGGGGGGTGAGCAGTTCTTC. Amino acids: CATSPRAGGEQFF.

This clone was counted only a few times. The chain couples TRBV29-1 to TRBJ1-3; no definite D call. This CDR3 has 11 amino acids. V dropped 5 bases and J dropped 3 bases, with 5 bases sitting between them. Germline-derived CDR1 and CDR2 are SQVTM and ANQGSEA. In DNA, the CDR3 is TGCAGCGTTTTCCGTGGAAACACCATATATTTT. It codes for CSVFRGNTIYF.

This clone was picked up a small number of times. The chain recombines TRBV19 with TRBJ2-3; D perhaps matches TRBD1 (5 bases). Germline V gene lookup returns CDR1 LNHDA and CDR2 SQIVND (reference sequence). This CDR3 contains 13 residues. The ends were cut back, 4 bases at V and 2 bases at J, with 7 bases in the middle. CDR3 nucleotide sequence: TGTGCCAGTAGTAACAGGTACACAGATACGCAGTATTTT. Encoded protein: CASSNRYTDTQYF.